This T cell receptor beta chain was retrieved from a study of T cell repertoires in cytomegalovirus infection. V lost 4 bases and J lost 1, with 8 bases in between. The CDR3 runs 14 residues. The V gene's germline CDR1 is SGDLS and CDR2 YYNGEE. TCRdb used MiXCR to reprocess the reads, holding one entry per CDR3 protein. Here the sample spans around 350,000 distinct CDR3 sequences, roughly 18% being singletons. General study results and limits: HLA-C-restricted, CMV-specific TCR beta clonotypes were dominant ex vivo.

Remarks on this clonotype: Its antigen remains unidentified.

Sequencing was done on a sample of PBMCs. The chain is built from TRBV9 and TRBJ2-2, with D perhaps matching TRBD2 (5 bases). The clonotype originates from a human donor in good health (CMV status not recorded). Some clones in this sample may be carry-over from other donors' samples. CDR3 sequence reads: CASSTRGNTGELFF. The CDR3 DNA reads TGTGCCAGCAGCACTCGGGGGAACACCGGGGAGCTGTTTTTT. The whole variable domain, remainder taken from reference TRBV9 and TRBJ2-2, is DSGVTQTPKHLITATGQRVTLRCSPRSGDLSVYWYQQSLDQGLQFLIQYYNGEERAKGNILERFSAQQFPDLHSELNLSSLELGDSALYFCASSTRGNTGELFFGEGSRLTVL.